This T cell receptor (beta chain) was captured in a study of a mutant IDH1 vaccine in newly diagnosed glioma. The data were produced by immunoSEQ multiplex PCR, yet TCRdb's version contains in-frame clones alone and is incomplete. The repertoire holds some 29,000 clones, with around 77% as singletons. Time point indicated: week 35, safety follow-up. In every dose of vaccine, 300 ug of mutant IDH1 20-mer peptide was given alongside topical imiquimod. To note about this clone: The antigen is undetermined.

The CDR3 length is 14 residues. V was pared by 0 bases and J by 7 bases, with 12 bases between. In germline, CDR1 is MNHEY, CDR2 SVGAGI. The receptor's source is a woman in her twenties or thirties with glioma. Some clones in this sample may be carry-over from other donors' samples. This material consisted of PBMCs, taken from a glioma patient whose treatment included an IDH1 peptide vaccine. The chain has TRBV6-5 and TRBJ1-2, with D maybe TRBD1 (6 bases). CDR3 nucleotide sequence: TGTGCCAGCAGTTACTCTAGGGGGGGAGCTGGCTACACCTTC. Its translation: CASSYSRGGAGYTF.